This TCR beta chain was captured in a study of cytomegalovirus exposure and HLA in healthy donors. Study-level points and caveats: The study put some 150 TCR beta chains on its list as cytomegalovirus-associated. Per a prior analysis, the majority of TCR beta V segments were productive roughly 90% or roughly 30% of the time. Analyses of presence and absence presupposed an approximately uniform sequencing depth across donors.

60 Vbeta and 13 Jbeta primers were used in PCR. Generated by immunoSEQ multiplex PCR, the TCRdb table keeps only in-frame clones and is missing some. This table has tens of thousands of clones, roughly 79% appearing once. This clone was seen a handful of times. What it binds is not known. V lost 7 bases and J 16 bases, leaving 23 bases between the germline ends. From germline, CDR1 is MDHEN and CDR2 SYDVKM. The CDR3 loop spans 13 amino acids. The specimen sequenced was PBMCs. This receptor was identified in a man aged 45-65 years in good health and CMV-seronegative. The chain joins TRBV28 to TRBJ1-5, with D possibly matching TRBD1 (5 bases). The CDR3 sequence: CASKESGGLRQHF. CDR3 coding DNA: TGTGCCAGCAAAGAATCGGGGGGATTGCGTCAACATTTT.